This TCR beta chain was documented in a study of shared clonotypes between healthy human individuals. Several immunoSEQ plates held equal portions of the genomic DNA taken from each subset. Data came from immunoSEQ multiplex PCR; TCRdb stores just in-frame clones and leaves some out. The table has 2 million to 2.5 million clones, 85% to 95% seen once. To note about this clone: Its antigen is as yet unknown.

Naivety among CD8 cells was defined by CD45RO negativity and positive CCR7 selection, thereby excluding terminally differentiated effector memory CD45RA+ cells. CDR1 SGHAT and CDR2 FQNNGV come from the germline V gene. V gave up 5 bases and J gave up 4 bases; unmatched junction bases: 7. The CDR3 sequence is 15 residues long. Study-level findings and limits: Clonotypes which were not shared had lower generation probabilities than clonotypes that all four donors shared.

The sequenced material came from naive CD8+ T cells sorted from blood. The receptor was derived from a man younger than 35 in good health. V gene TRBV11-2 combines with J gene TRBJ2-1, with TRBD1 matching 8 bases. CDR3 sequence reads: CASSATGGNYNEQFF. The CDR3 DNA sequence: TGTGCCAGCAGCGCAACAGGGGGGAATTACAATGAGCAGTTCTTC.